This entry lists 5 T cell receptor beta chains sequenced from one sample in a study of blood T cell repertoires in COVID-19. TCRdb's table, derived via immunoSEQ multiplex PCR, lists solely in-frame clones and lacks some. Altogether 100,000 to 150,000 clones are present, roughly 84% being singletons, with the ten largest covering roughly 17%. The specimen was peripheral blood. The source is a woman of 80 years or more with acute or convalescent COVID-19.

V usage is TRBV11-2 and J usage is TRBJ1-4; maybe TRBD1 (5 bases). The V gene lost 4 bases and the J gene lost 8 bases, with 17 bases spanning the gap. CDR1 is SGHAT, CDR2 FQNNGV, per germline. The CDR3 loop spans 15 amino acids. In nucleotides, the CDR3 is TGTGCCAGCAGCTCAGTAGGCCAGGGTAGCGAAAAACTGTTTTTT. Translating gives CASSSVGQGSEKLFF.

The rearrangement links TRBV7-2 to TRBJ1-6; 7 bases are shared with TRBD1. CDR1 and CDR2 (germline): SGHTA, FQGNSA. V was clipped by 3 bases and J by 15 bases; unmatched bases: 11. There are 14 residues in the CDR3. The CDR3 loop is CASSLGTEATYLHF. In DNA form, the CDR3 reads TGTGCCAGCAGCTTGGGGACAGAAGCAACCTACCTCCACTTT.

The chain uses TRBV18 and TRBJ1-3, with D tentatively TRBD1 (5 bases). This CDR3 has 17 amino acids. Germline V gene data show CDR1 as KGHSH and CDR2 as LQKENI. Trimming took 4 bases from V and 4 from J, leaving 20 bases between them. CDR3 sequence reads: CASSRGRQPTSGNTIYF. CDR3 in DNA: TGTGCCAGCTCACGGGGCCGTCAACCTACCTCCGGAAACACCATATATTTT.

The chain employs TRBV10-3 and TRBJ1-2; 8 positions agree with TRBD1. This CDR3 has 17 residues. The germline V gene has CDR1 ENHRY and CDR2 SYGVKD. J was trimmed by 0 bases and V by 5 bases; bases with no gene match: 11. CDR3 coding DNA: TGTGCCATCAGTCCCCGCGGACAGGGAGTCACTAACTATGGCTACACCTTC. This sequence encodes CAISPRGQGVTNYGYTF.

The rearrangement joins TRBV29-1 to TRBJ2-7, with 8 bases that match TRBD2. The germline gives CDR1 SQVTM, CDR2 ANQGSEA. The CDR3 runs 13 residues. V trimming: 5 bases; J trimming: 2 bases; junction bases outside the gene matches: 5. The CDR3 DNA follows: TGCAGCGTTTCGCCGGGGGGGGCCTACGAGCAGTACTTC. Encoded protein: CSVSPGGAYEQYF.